This TCR beta chain was sequenced in a study of shared clonotypes between healthy human individuals (dated by TCRdb to about 2020). For the wider study: A couple of women and three men aged 18 to 49 years were included in the cohort. For each donor, three plates each were used for CD4 naive and CD4 memory, two plates were used for CD8 naive, and one plate was used for CD8 memory. The study deeply sequenced blood TCR repertoires of about five healthy adults to estimate repertoire size and the extent of clonotype sharing between individuals. To increase sequencing depth and limit assay-specific biases, TCR repertoire library preparation and sequencing were carried out by different laboratories using diverse techniques. Leukapheresis yielded between about 0.85 and 10 billion PBMCs per donor. The paper's findings and limits, for the study overall: Approximately 4.8% of naive CD4, 3.5% of naive CD8, roughly 2.4% of memory CD4, and about 0.4% of memory CD8 clonotypes were shared across a handful of donors. Even with the large sequencing depth, rarefaction of the sorted-subset datasets indicated that sequencing was incomplete. Compared with non-shared clonotypes, the clonotypes found in all four sorted-subset donors had higher generation probabilities. Larger estimated clonotype richness was generally found for naive subsets than for memory subsets. Sampling was restricted to blood, and TCR repertoires in tissues likely differ from the TCR repertoires found in blood. The genetic and exposure-history diversity represented was limited by the small number of donors. Pairwise subsampling led to the expectation that sequencing depth would affect the degree of clonotype sharing among donors.

On this clone itself: The target of this receptor is not known. No qualities accompany the bases; no much larger clone lies one base away.

As encoded in the germline V gene, CDR1 is MNHGY while CDR2 is SVAAGI. Germline trimming amounts to 6 bases on V and 2 bases on J, with 4 as the count of junction bases outside the gene matches. Reading from cysteine to phenylalanine, the CDR3 counts 15 amino acids. This entry keeps only the CDR3 DNA: 45 bases, framed from base 1. TCR CDR3 regions were amplified from genomic DNA by multiplex PCR using the deep immunoSEQ assay. For each cell subset, the extracted genomic DNA was distributed evenly across all wells of several immunoSEQ 96-well plates, and each plate served as one replicate. For sorted subsets, approximately 190 ng genomic DNA, equal to some 30,000 T cell genomes, was loaded into each replicate PCR. Purified libraries were measured with a Qubit 3.0 fluorometer, size-checked on a Bioanalyzer 2100, and measured again with the KAPA Library Quantification kit. Every immunoSEQ 96-well plate was sequenced on a separate single-read 150-cycle Illumina NextSeq 550 flow cell. The original methods were these. Because the immunoSEQ output held only junctional sequences and lacked quality scores, the filtering could not match the filtering applied to full-length reads. Sequences were annotated with PyIR, a Python wrapper for IgBLAST v1.9, and V/J genes and CDR3 were assigned using IMGT germline references. Reads were removed for weak V/J assignments (E-value above 1e-6), missing CDR3, stop codons, out-of-frame junctions, or ambiguous translated residues. A V3J clonotype was defined by an identical inferred V gene, J gene, and CDR3 amino acid sequence. The percentage overlap between two repertoires was calculated by dividing the number of shared unique clonotypes by the size of the smaller repertoire. Three approaches were used to assess repertoire richness: RTK rarefaction, the Chao1 estimator, and Recon v2.1 estimates of unobserved clonotypes. OLGA was used to compute generation probabilities for all TCRbeta clonotypes that the gDNA method yielded from a few donors. The table comes from immuneACCESS by way of TCRdb, which keeps in-frame sequences with V and J called. Part of the clones is missing from these tables; in studies checked, under half for an unresolved V gene and the rest for unknown reasons. The DNA was the basis for D and trimming; V, J and clone size are from that table. Recorded for this sample are 500,000 to 700,000 clones; approximately 96% of them occurred a single time. The ten largest clones take up approximately 0.11% of the sample.

CD8 naive samples were obtained by positive selection for CCR7 among CD45RO-negative cells, yielding a CD45RA+CCR7+ population from which TemRA cells were excluded. Healthy HIV-negative adults with no recently reported acute infections or vaccinations were included as donors. Only Caucasian adults living in Nashville, Tennessee, USA were represented among the donors. After blood collection by leukapheresis, PBMCs were isolated using Ficoll-Histopaque density gradient centrifugation and then cryopreserved in the vapor phase of liquid nitrogen. Analytical flow cytometry was used to check the purity and quantity of each magnetically sorted T cell population. Genomic DNA was isolated from every sorted fraction and measured by UV absorbance on a Nanodrop 2000c.

This receptor was obtained from a woman in her twenties or thirties in good health. The chain uses TRBV6-9 and TRBJ2-2; TRBD1 lines up with 9 middle nucleotides. Sequencing was done on a sample of naive CD8+ T cells sorted from blood. This specimen's cell subset or site label, interpreted: CD45RA+CCR7+. The CDR3 corresponds to CASRWTGENTGELFF. The nucleotide sequence is TGTGCCAGCAGATGGACAGGGGAAAACACCGGGGAGCTGTTTTTT.